A selection of T cell receptor beta chains follows, all from one sample in a study of radiotherapy plus CTLA-4 blockade in lung cancer. The assay was immunoSEQ multiplex PCR, and TCRdb's table has in-frame clones only and misses some. The table lists more than 90,000 clones, roughly 86% of them singletons. The sequencing used peripheral blood, collected from a patient treated with radiotherapy plus ipilimumab. These receptor sequences come from a human donor with non-small cell lung cancer that progressed on radiotherapy plus ipilimumab. Some clones in this sample may be carry-over from other donors' samples. Each CDR3 is given with its conserved first and last residue. The order of the fields is J gene, CDR3 length, V gene, clone size, D gene, CDR3 protein, CDR3 DNA. The D gene is left open where the match is weak. Expanded clones are given a class, and other clones once, few, many or no size at all.

TRBJ2-5	11	TRBV19	-	-	CASSIRETQYF	TGTGCCAGTAGTATCAGAGAGACCCAGTACTTC
TRBJ2-7	14	TRBV6-1	-	-	CASHDAGRPGKQYF	TGTGCCAGCCACGATGCGGGACGGCCAGGGAAGCAGTACTTC
TRBJ1-1	14	TRBV5-1	-	-	CASSLSRGNTEAFF	TGCGCCAGCAGCTTGTCCCGGGGGAACACTGAAGCTTTCTTT
TRBJ2-1	18	TRBV10-3	-	TRBD2	CAISEQAGALSSYNEQFF	TGTGCCATCAGTGAGCAAGCGGGGGCACTAAGCTCCTACAATGAGCAGTTCTTC
TRBJ1-5	12	TRBV28	few	-	CAAQNSNQPQHF	TGTGCCGCTCAGAATAGCAATCAGCCCCAGCATTTT
TRBJ2-2	13	TRBV29-1	-	-	CSVDGSDPGELFF	TGCAGCGTTGATGGGTCCGATCCCGGGGAGCTGTTTTTT
TRBJ2-6	16	TRBV7-6	-	-	CASSLPRGAGANVLTF	TGTGCCAGCAGCCTCCCCCGAGGGGCTGGGGCCAACGTCCTGACTTTC
TRBJ2-2	16	TRBV5-1	-	TRBD2	CASSQTGLANTGELFF	TGCGCCAGCAGCCAAACGGGACTAGCGAACACCGGGGAGCTGTTTTTT
TRBJ2-1	15	TRBV5-6	-	-	CASSRDRSSYNEQFF	TGTGCCAGCAGCAGAGACAGGAGCTCCTACAATGAGCAGTTCTTC
TRBJ2-4	18	TRBV19	-	TRBD2	CASSEPGTSGGGGNIQYF	TGTGCCAGTAGTGAGCCCGGGACTAGCGGGGGAGGAGGGAACATTCAGTACTTC
TRBJ2-1	15	TRBV5-4	-	-	CASSQEGTSYNEQFF	TGCGCCAGCAGCCAAGAAGGGACATCCTACAATGAGCAGTTCTTC
TRBJ1-3	13	TRBV29-1	-	-	CSVEGGSGNTIYF	TGCAGCGTTGAGGGGGGATCCGGAAACACCATATATTTT
TRBJ2-2	13	TRBV13	once	-	CASSLSHTGELFF	TGTGCCAGCAGCTTATCGCACACCGGGGAGCTGTTTTTT
TRBJ2-2	15	TRBV5-6	-	-	CASSFQRAWTGELFF	TGTGCCAGCAGCTTCCAGCGCGCATGGACCGGGGAGCTGTTTTTT
TRBJ2-2	12	TRBV7-3	-	-	CASSFQTGELFF	TGTGCCAGCAGCTTTCAGACCGGGGAGCTGTTTTTT
TRBJ2-5	18	TRBV4-3	once	TRBD1	CASSQDPPGQGSAETQYF	TGCGCCAGCAGTCAAGACCCTCCGGGACAGGGGTCTGCAGAGACCCAGTACTTC
TRBJ2-1	15	TRBV9	-	-	CASSVAGGAWNEQFF	TGTGCCAGCAGCGTAGCCGGGGGCGCATGGAATGAGCAGTTCTTC
TRBJ1-3	14	TRBV5-1	-	-	CASTLGTAGNTIYF	TGCGCCAGCACCCTCGGGACTGCTGGAAACACCATATATTTT
TRBJ2-1	15	TRBV6-5	few	TRBD2	CASAQLAGPYNEQFF	TGTGCCAGCGCACAACTAGCGGGCCCGTACAATGAGCAGTTCTTC
TRBJ2-3	15	TRBV27	few	TRBD1	CASSSPDRSTDTQYF	TGTGCCAGCAGTTCCCCGGACAGGAGCACAGATACGCAGTATTTT
TRBJ1-4	15	TRBV6-5	-	-	CASSYSMRRNEKLFF	TGTGCCAGCAGTTACTCGATGAGGAGGAATGAAAAACTGTTTTTT
TRBJ2-2	17	TRBV7-2	-	-	CASSRSRGQGGTGELFF	TGTGCCAGCAGCCGATCCCGCGGCCAGGGTGGCACCGGGGAGCTGTTTTTT
TRBJ2-3	16	TRBV29-1	-	TRBD2	CSVEVRIAGSTDTQYF	TGCAGCGTTGAGGTCAGAATAGCGGGGTCCACAGATACGCAGTATTTT
TRBJ2-2	13	TRBV7-7	-	-	CASSPRFTGELFF	TGTGCTAGCAGCCCCAGGTTCACCGGGGAGCTGTTTTTT
TRBJ1-2	13	TRBV29-1	-	-	CSVDRDPNYGYTF	TGCAGCGTTGACAGAGATCCTAACTATGGCTACACCTTC
TRBJ2-7	15	TRBV9	-	-	CASSVVVGAPVEQYF	TGTGCCAGCAGCGTAGTTGTGGGGGCCCCTGTCGAGCAGTACTTC
TRBJ1-2	16	TRBV4-3	few	-	CASSQELHRTNYGYTF	TGCGCCAGCAGCCAAGAGCTCCACAGGACTAACTATGGCTACACCTTC